This entry is about one T cell receptor (beta chain). Unmatched junction bases numbered 9, after V lost 4 bases and J lost 6 bases. Germline loops: CDR1 MNHEY, CDR2 SVGAGI. The CDR3 length is 15 residues. Cohort 3 donors counted as recovered after two negative PCRs, clearance, or resolved symptoms. The data originate from a study of blood T cell repertoires in COVID-19. Measured with immunoSEQ multiplex PCR; TCRdb has only the in-frame clones, and not every one. This sample has just over 300,000 clones, with 85% to 90% found just once. Input material: PBMCs or T cells enriched from blood (not recorded which). The sequence was obtained from a man aged 30 to 39 who had recovered from COVID-19. V gene TRBV6-5 combines with J gene TRBJ1-2, with 9 bases identical to TRBD1. This chain's CDR3 is CASSFTGGEGDGYTF. The CDR3 nucleotides read TGTGCCAGCAGTTTTACAGGGGGCGAAGGTGATGGCTACACCTTC.